The clone carrying this T cell receptor beta chain has a single count. Per the study methods: The assay estimated nucleated cells by amplifying reference gene primers. Generated by immunoSEQ multiplex PCR, the TCRdb table keeps only in-frame clones and is missing some. Clonal size and the V and J genes are those of that table, whereas D and trimming came from the DNA. The sample contains around 220,000 clones, 84% of which appear only once. This entry belongs to a study of blood T cell repertoires in COVID-19. Looking at the study overall: Acute-phase and convalescent COVID-19 samples originated in the United States, Italy and Spain.

Germline values: CDR1 MDHEN, CDR2 SYDVKM. Between the trimmed V and J ends, which lost 7 bases and 4 bases, there was a span of 16 bases. This CDR3 has 14 residues. One Seattle source followed patients from active infection through their disease course. The sequencing input was peripheral blood. The chain carries TRBV28 and TRBJ1-1; D is perhaps TRBD1 (5 bases). The source of this sequence is a woman older than 75 with COVID-19, enrolled during active disease. The CDR3: CASKTGGLRTEAFF. Written as DNA, the CDR3 is TGTGCCAGCAAAACGGGGGGGTTGCGCACTGAAGCTTTCTTT.